Listed below are T cell receptor beta chains from one sample, sequenced in a study of T-cell reconstitution after alpha-beta-depleted transplantation in children. TCRdb passed the PCR reads through MiXCR, listing each CDR3 protein once. There are approximately 390,000 distinct CDR3 sequences in the sample; roughly a tenth occur only once, and 4.5% to 6% lies in the top ten. The sample in question was PBMCs from the stem cell graft donor, obtained from the stem cell graft. The receptors were sampled from a human donor who donated a stem cell graft to a child with acute myeloid leukemia. Each CDR3 is given with its conserved first and last residue. The order of the fields is CDR3 length, V gene, D gene, J gene, clone size, CDR3 DNA, CDR3 protein. The D gene is left open where the match is weak. Some rows have no size entry. The others give once, few or many, or a class for an expanded clone.

CDR3 length: 13; V gene: TRBV20-1; D gene: NA; J gene: TRBJ1-1; clone size: NA; CDR3 DNA: TGCAGTGCTAGTGACAACATGAACACTGAAGCTTTCTTT; CDR3 protein: CSASDNMNTEAFF
CDR3 length: 14; V gene: TRBV5-1; D gene: NA; J gene: TRBJ1-1; clone size: many; CDR3 DNA: TGCGCCAGCAGCGGGAGACATATGAACACTGAAGCTTTCTTT; CDR3 protein: CASSGRHMNTEAFF
CDR3 length: 13; V gene: TRBV20-1; D gene: NA; J gene: TRBJ2-3; clone size: NA; CDR3 DNA: TGCAGTGCTAGATGGGCGAGCACAGATACGCAGTATTTT; CDR3 protein: CSARWASTDTQYF
CDR3 length: 15; V gene: TRBV7-9; D gene: TRBD1; J gene: TRBJ1-1; clone size: NA; CDR3 DNA: TGTGCCAGCAGCTCCGTACGACAGGGGCCCCCTGAAGCTTTCTTT; CDR3 protein: CASSSVRQGPPEAFF
CDR3 length: 13; V gene: TRBV27; D gene: NA; J gene: TRBJ1-6; clone size: many; CDR3 DNA: TGTGCCAGCAGTCCCTCGACAAATTCACCCCTCCACTTT; CDR3 protein: CASSPSTNSPLHF
CDR3 length: 20; V gene: TRBV5-1; D gene: TRBD2; J gene: TRBJ2-3; clone size: few; CDR3 DNA: TGCGCCAGCAGCTTTACCACCGGGACTAGGCGCATTGGCGCCACAGATACGCAGTATTTT; CDR3 protein: CASSFTTGTRRIGATDTQYF
CDR3 length: 14; V gene: TRBV10-3; D gene: NA; J gene: TRBJ2-1; clone size: NA; CDR3 DNA: TGTGCCATCAGGGACCCCCGCTCCTACAATGAGCAGTTCTTC; CDR3 protein: CAIRDPRSYNEQFF
CDR3 length: 15; V gene: TRBV7-2; D gene: TRBD2; J gene: TRBJ2-3; clone size: few; CDR3 DNA: TGTGCCAGCAACGAACCTAGCGGTAGCACAGATACGCAGTATTTT; CDR3 protein: CASNEPSGSTDTQYF
CDR3 length: 16; V gene: TRBV7-9; D gene: TRBD2; J gene: TRBJ2-3; clone size: NA; CDR3 DNA: TGTGCCAGCTACAGGAGTTCGGGGGGGAGCACAGATACGCAGTATTTT; CDR3 protein: CASYRSSGGSTDTQYF
CDR3 length: 16; V gene: TRBV5-1; D gene: NA; J gene: TRBJ2-1; clone size: NA; CDR3 DNA: TGCGCCAGCAGCTTGGCTGGGGGGCGAGCCAACAATGAGCAGTTCTTC; CDR3 protein: CASSLAGGRANNEQFF
CDR3 length: 16; V gene: TRBV7-9; D gene: TRBD1; J gene: TRBJ1-2; clone size: NA; CDR3 DNA: TGTGCCAGCAGCTTAGGAGGGGGCAGAGGAGTCGATGGCTACACCTTC; CDR3 protein: CASSLGGGRGVDGYTF
CDR3 length: 17; V gene: TRBV7-2; D gene: TRBD2; J gene: TRBJ2-1; clone size: many; CDR3 DNA: TGTGCCAGCAGCTTAGCCGGCGCGGGAGCATCCTACAATGAGCAGTTCTTC; CDR3 protein: CASSLAGAGASYNEQFF
CDR3 length: 13; V gene: TRBV29-1; D gene: TRBD2; J gene: TRBJ2-1; clone size: few; CDR3 DNA: TGCAGCGTCATACCGGGACTAGGGAATGAGCAGTTCTTC; CDR3 protein: CSVIPGLGNEQFF
CDR3 length: 17; V gene: TRBV3-1; D gene: TRBD1; J gene: TRBJ2-2; clone size: NA; CDR3 DNA: TGTGCCAGCAGCCAATCGACAGGGAGCGCGAACACCGGGGAGCTGTTTTTT; CDR3 protein: CASSQSTGSANTGELFF
CDR3 length: 12; V gene: TRBV29-1; D gene: NA; J gene: TRBJ2-7; clone size: few; CDR3 DNA: TGCAGCGTTGAAGATAGAATATACGAGCAGTACTTC; CDR3 protein: CSVEDRIYEQYF
CDR3 length: 15; V gene: TRBV20-1; D gene: TRBD1; J gene: TRBJ2-4; clone size: NA; CDR3 DNA: TGCAGTGCCGCAGACGACAGGGAAGCCAAAAACATTCAGTACTTC; CDR3 protein: CSAADDREAKNIQYF
CDR3 length: 12; V gene: TRBV5-1; D gene: NA; J gene: TRBJ2-7; clone size: few; CDR3 DNA: TGCGCCAGCAGCGAGAACACCGGCGAGCAGTACTTC; CDR3 protein: CASSENTGEQYF
CDR3 length: 13; V gene: TRBV29-1; D gene: TRBD1; J gene: TRBJ2-2; clone size: many; CDR3 DNA: TGCAGCGTTGGCATAACAGGGGGCGGGGAGCTGTTTTTT; CDR3 protein: CSVGITGGGELFF
CDR3 length: 14; V gene: TRBV20-1; D gene: TRBD1; J gene: TRBJ2-7; clone size: NA; CDR3 DNA: TGCAGTGCTATAACGGGACAGGGGTCGCACGAGCAGTACTTC; CDR3 protein: CSAITGQGSHEQYF
CDR3 length: 17; V gene: TRBV20-1; D gene: TRBD1; J gene: TRBJ2-5; clone size: many; CDR3 DNA: TGCAGTGCTAGTCGTCCCGATGGGGGCAGGGGGAAAGAGACCCAGTACTTC; CDR3 protein: CSASRPDGGRGKETQYF
CDR3 length: 18; V gene: TRBV12-3/TRBV12-4; D gene: TRBD2; J gene: TRBJ2-2; clone size: NA; CDR3 DNA: TGTGCCAGCAGCCCCGGACTAGCGGGGGTTGCGAACACCGGGGAGCTGTTTTTT; CDR3 protein: CASSPGLAGVANTGELFF
CDR3 length: 13; V gene: TRBV6-6; D gene: NA; J gene: TRBJ2-5; clone size: NA; CDR3 DNA: TGTGCCAGCAGTACTGGGAGCCAAGAGACCCAGTACTTC; CDR3 protein: CASSTGSQETQYF
CDR3 length: 14; V gene: TRBV6-2/TRBV6-3; D gene: TRBD2; J gene: TRBJ2-3; clone size: many; CDR3 DNA: TGTGCCAGCACCCTAGCGGGGTTCACAGATACGCAGTATTTT; CDR3 protein: CASTLAGFTDTQYF
CDR3 length: 13; V gene: TRBV20-1; D gene: TRBD1; J gene: TRBJ2-7; clone size: few; CDR3 DNA: TGCAGTGCTTCCGACAGGGGGCCGGTCGAGCAGTACTTC; CDR3 protein: CSASDRGPVEQYF
CDR3 length: 13; V gene: TRBV7-2; D gene: NA; J gene: TRBJ2-3; clone size: few; CDR3 DNA: TGTGCCAGCAAGAAGGCAAGCACAGATACGCAGTATTTT; CDR3 protein: CASKKASTDTQYF
CDR3 length: 13; V gene: TRBV6-1; D gene: NA; J gene: TRBJ2-3; clone size: few; CDR3 DNA: TGTGCCAGCAGTGACGGCCTAGCTGATACGCAGTATTTT; CDR3 protein: CASSDGLADTQYF
CDR3 length: 13; V gene: TRBV7-9; D gene: NA; J gene: TRBJ2-3; clone size: many; CDR3 DNA: TGTGCCAGCAGCTTACCAGATCGGGATACGCAGTATTTT; CDR3 protein: CASSLPDRDTQYF
CDR3 length: 13; V gene: TRBV5-1; D gene: TRBD2; J gene: TRBJ2-7; clone size: NA; CDR3 DNA: TGCGCCAGCAGCCGGACTAGCGGCCGTGAGCAGTACTTC; CDR3 protein: CASSRTSGREQYF
CDR3 length: 13; V gene: TRBV10-3; D gene: NA; J gene: TRBJ2-3; clone size: many; CDR3 DNA: TGTGCCATCAGGGGGGGCAGCACAGATACGCAGTATTTT; CDR3 protein: CAIRGGSTDTQYF
CDR3 length: 16; V gene: TRBV7-8; D gene: NA; J gene: TRBJ2-7; clone size: few; CDR3 DNA: TGTGCCAGCAGCCGGGAAGGCAGGCTCCCGGAGAGGGAGCAGTACTTC; CDR3 protein: CASSREGRLPEREQYF
CDR3 length: 14; V gene: TRBV6-1; D gene: NA; J gene: TRBJ2-7; clone size: few; CDR3 DNA: TGTGCCAGCAGTGCTGACGGGCTCGCCTACGAGCAGTACTTC; CDR3 protein: CASSADGLAYEQYF
CDR3 length: 15; V gene: TRBV12-3/TRBV12-4; D gene: NA; J gene: TRBJ2-3; clone size: few; CDR3 DNA: TGTGCCAGCAGTCCTCACCCAGATCCCACAGATACGCAGTATTTT; CDR3 protein: CASSPHPDPTDTQYF
CDR3 length: 13; V gene: TRBV20-1; D gene: TRBD2; J gene: TRBJ2-7; clone size: NA; CDR3 DNA: TGCAGTGCTAGCGGGAGGGCCGTTAGCGAGCAGTACTTC; CDR3 protein: CSASGRAVSEQYF
CDR3 length: 11; V gene: TRBV20-1; D gene: NA; J gene: TRBJ2-7; clone size: few; CDR3 DNA: TGCAGTGCTAGAGGCGAATACGAGCAGTACTTC; CDR3 protein: CSARGEYEQYF
CDR3 length: 11; V gene: TRBV29-1; D gene: NA; J gene: TRBJ1-3; clone size: NA; CDR3 DNA: TGCAGCGGGTTCTCTGGAAACACCATATATTTT; CDR3 protein: CSGFSGNTIYF
CDR3 length: 16; V gene: TRBV7-9; D gene: TRBD1; J gene: TRBJ2-5; clone size: NA; CDR3 DNA: TGTGCCAGCAGCTTAGGGGTACAGGGGAAACAAGAGACCCAGTACTTC; CDR3 protein: CASSLGVQGKQETQYF
CDR3 length: 15; V gene: TRBV27; D gene: NA; J gene: TRBJ2-7; clone size: few; CDR3 DNA: TGTGCCAGCAGTAGGGGGGGGACAGCCTTCCTCGAGCAGTACTTC; CDR3 protein: CASSRGGTAFLEQYF
CDR3 length: 11; V gene: TRBV6-5; D gene: NA; J gene: TRBJ2-2; clone size: NA; CDR3 DNA: TGTGCCAGCAGCCACGACGGGGAGCTGTTTTTT; CDR3 protein: CASSHDGELFF
CDR3 length: 16; V gene: TRBV6-1; D gene: TRBD1; J gene: TRBJ2-5; clone size: few; CDR3 DNA: TGTGCCAGCAGTGAGGGCCGGACAGGGACCCAAGAGACCCAGTACTTC; CDR3 protein: CASSEGRTGTQETQYF
CDR3 length: 13; V gene: TRBV5-1; D gene: NA; J gene: TRBJ2-5; clone size: many; CDR3 DNA: TGCGCCAGCAGCTTGTCTGGGAAAGAGACCCAGTACTTC; CDR3 protein: CASSLSGKETQYF
CDR3 length: 16; V gene: TRBV20-1; D gene: NA; J gene: TRBJ2-1; clone size: NA; CDR3 DNA: TGCAGTGCTAGAGATCTGTTTGGAGGGGGGTACAATGAGCAGTTCTTC; CDR3 protein: CSARDLFGGGYNEQFF
CDR3 length: 15; V gene: TRBV10-3; D gene: NA; J gene: TRBJ1-2; clone size: NA; CDR3 DNA: TGTGCCATCAGTGAGAGAAACAGCAATAACTATGGCTACACCTTC; CDR3 protein: CAISERNSNNYGYTF
CDR3 length: 15; V gene: TRBV6-2/TRBV6-3; D gene: NA; J gene: TRBJ2-1; clone size: NA; CDR3 DNA: TGTGCCAGCAGTATCGTTAGCGGAGCTTACAATGAGCAGTTCTTC; CDR3 protein: CASSIVSGAYNEQFF
CDR3 length: 10; V gene: TRBV20-1; D gene: NA; J gene: TRBJ1-2; clone size: few; CDR3 DNA: TGCAGTGCTAGAGATGAAAGCTACACCTTC; CDR3 protein: CSARDESYTF
CDR3 length: 17; V gene: TRBV18; D gene: NA; J gene: TRBJ2-1; clone size: NA; CDR3 DNA: TGTGCCAGCCGAAGACCTACTGACGGGCTGTACTACAATGAGCAGTTCTTC; CDR3 protein: CASRRPTDGLYYNEQFF
CDR3 length: 13; V gene: TRBV12-3/TRBV12-4; D gene: NA; J gene: TRBJ1-1; clone size: many; CDR3 DNA: TGTGCCAGCAGTACTAGTATGAACACTGAAGCTTTCTTT; CDR3 protein: CASSTSMNTEAFF
CDR3 length: 13; V gene: TRBV7-2; D gene: NA; J gene: TRBJ2-2; clone size: NA; CDR3 DNA: TGTGCCAGTAACCCTGAGGGCACCGGGGAGCTGTTTTTT; CDR3 protein: CASNPEGTGELFF
CDR3 length: 16; V gene: TRBV5-1; D gene: TRBD2; J gene: TRBJ2-2; clone size: NA; CDR3 DNA: TGCGCCAGCAGACCTACTAGCGGGGGGAACACCGGGGAGCTGTTTTTT; CDR3 protein: CASRPTSGGNTGELFF
CDR3 length: 15; V gene: TRBV11-2; D gene: NA; J gene: TRBJ2-7; clone size: few; CDR3 DNA: TGTGCCAGCAGCTCCCGGGCCGACCCCCCCTACGAGCAGTACTTC; CDR3 protein: CASSSRADPPYEQYF
CDR3 length: 12; V gene: TRBV29-1; D gene: NA; J gene: TRBJ1-2; clone size: few; CDR3 DNA: TGCAGCGTTGATGACAGCTTCTATGGCTACACCTTC; CDR3 protein: CSVDDSFYGYTF
CDR3 length: 14; V gene: TRBV18; D gene: NA; J gene: TRBJ2-7; clone size: few; CDR3 DNA: TGTGCCAGCTCACCACCGGCCCGAACCTACGAGCAGTACTTC; CDR3 protein: CASSPPARTYEQYF
CDR3 length: 15; V gene: TRBV20-1; D gene: NA; J gene: TRBJ2-3; clone size: few; CDR3 DNA: TGCAGTGCTAGAGTGGTGGGGACCGTCACAGATACGCAGTATTTT; CDR3 protein: CSARVVGTVTDTQYF
CDR3 length: 15; V gene: TRBV9; D gene: TRBD1; J gene: TRBJ1-1; clone size: few; CDR3 DNA: TGTGCCAGCAGCACGGGGACAGGGGAGAGCACTGAAGCTTTCTTT; CDR3 protein: CASSTGTGESTEAFF